This T cell receptor beta chain was retrieved from a study of blood T cell repertoires in COVID-19. Whole-study context: Researchers got acute and convalescent COVID-19 samples from the United States, Italy and Spain. From T cells, B-cell-depleted T cells, or PBMCs came the material, which was cDNA or gDNA.

Study processing details: Estimated nucleated cell counts came from reference gene primer amplification. Libraries were prepared by immunoSEQ multiplex PCR; TCRdb keeps only in-frame clonotypes and omits some of them. The V and J calls and the clone size are those of that table, but D and trimming were determined from the DNA. The profile covers roughly 68,000 clones, with 88% appearing a single time and roughly 43% taken by the ten largest. Seattle enrolled patients during active infection and tracked them longitudinally. The CDR3 sequence is 13 residues long. The V gene lost 0 bases and the J gene lost 2 bases, with 7 bases spanning the gap. Looked up from germline, CDR1 is GTSNPN and CDR2 is SVGIG (reference sequence).

This receptor was identified in an older woman with COVID-19, enrolled during active disease. Specimen: peripheral blood. The chain links TRBV30 to TRBJ2-5; weak D call: TRBD2 (6 bases). In DNA form, the CDR3 reads TGTGCCTGGAGTGTACGGGAGCAAGAGACCCAGTACTTC. It translates to CAWSVREQETQYF.